What follows are 3 T cell receptor beta chains derived from one specimen sequenced in a study of early T cells in non-severe SARS-CoV-2 infection. MiXCR, applied by TCRdb to the 5' RACE reads, yields one record per CDR3 protein. The sample shows about 60,000 distinct CDR3 sequences, around 20% of them seen only once. The specimen comprised whole blood, sampled at baseline. These receptors all stem from an adult who was a healthcare worker with PCR-confirmed SARS-CoV-2 infection or an uninfected control (not recorded which).

This clonotype was seen only a few times. This sequence joins TRBV5-6 and TRBJ1-2; maybe TRBD1 (5 bases). V was pared by 0 bases and J by 4 bases, with 16 bases between. Germline loops: CDR1 SGHDT, CDR2 YYEEEE. The length of the CDR3 is 16 residues. This chain's CDR3 is CASSLVDVRASYGYTF. CDR3 nucleotide sequence: TGTGCCAGCAGCTTGGTTGACGTCAGGGCGAGCTATGGCTACACCTTC.

This rearrangement joins TRBV28 to TRBJ2-3; D is unclear. Germline-derived CDR1 and CDR2 are MDHEN and SYDVKM. The CDR3 covers 16 residues. V was clipped by 6 bases and J by 2 bases, with 18 bases between them. The CDR3 spells CASSLVRRPNTDTQYF. In DNA, the CDR3 is TGTGCCAGCAGCCTGGTCCGGCGGCCCAACACAGATACGCAGTATTTT. Full variable domain (outside the CDR3, taken from reference TRBV28 and TRBJ2-3): DVKVTQSSRYLVKRTGEKVFLECVQDMDHENMFWYRQDPGLGLRLIYFSYDVKMKEKGDIPEGYSVSREKKERFSLILESASTNQTSMYLCASSLVRRPNTDTQYFGPGTRLTVL.

Only a few counts were recorded for this clonotype. The chain carries TRBV18 and TRBJ2-7, with D tentatively TRBD2 (6 bases). In germline, CDR1 is KGHSH, CDR2 LQKENI. CDR3 length: 13 amino acids. Trimming removed 7 bases at V and 5 bases at J, with 15 bases between. CDR3 DNA: TGTGCCAGCTTACTCTCGTCGGGGGACGAGCAGTACTTC. Amino acids: CASLLSSGDEQYF.